One and the same sample provided the 25 T cell receptor beta chains below, sequenced in a study of T cell repertoires in cytomegalovirus infection. MiXCR, applied by TCRdb to the reads, yields one record per CDR3 protein. Of hundreds of thousands of distinct CDR3 sequences in the sample, approximately 31% were seen once. Sequencing was done on a sample of PBMCs. These receptors all come from a human donor in good health (CMV status not recorded). Some clones in this sample may be carry-over from other donors' samples.

In this sample, this clonotype turned up many times. The chain joins TRBV7-8 to TRBJ2-7; D is unresolved. V dropped 1 base and J dropped 5 bases, with 6 bases sitting between them. Germline values: CDR1 SGHVS, CDR2 FQNEAQ. CDR3 size: 12 residues. CDR3 nucleotides: TGTGCCAGCAGCTTAGGGGTTCACGAGCAGTACTTC. This codes for CASSLGVHEQYF.

Concerning this clonotype: The junction departs from germline at one end; a sequencing error may be responsible. The gene calls are TRBV7-7 and TRBJ2-2; the D gene is possibly TRBD2 (5 bases). The CDR3 loop spans 16 amino acids. Germline V lookup: CDR1 SSHAT, CDR2 FNYEAQ (reference sequence). The CDR3 region has the DNA TGTGCTAGCAGCTTAGCGCCAGACCCGAACACCGGGGAGCTGTTTTTT. Its protein product is CASSLAPDPNTGELFF.

V is TRBV5-6 and J is TRBJ1-5, with D maybe TRBD1 (5 bases). Germline V gene data show CDR1 as SGHDT and CDR2 as YYEEEE. CDR3 size: 15 residues. The ends were cut back, 2 bases at V and 7 bases at J, with 16 bases in the middle. CDR3 bases: TGTGCCAGCAGCTTAGCGGGCGCAGGGCGACAGCCCCAGCATTTT. Its protein product is CASSLAGAGRQPQHF.

This clonotype was seen more than once but under ten times. This sequence joins TRBV7-6 and TRBJ2-1, with TRBD2 identical over 12 bases. The CDR3 loop spans 20 amino acids. Germline loops: CDR1 SGHVS, CDR2 FNYEAQ. The ends lost 0 bases at V and 10 bases at J; junction bases unmatched: 19. In nucleotides, the CDR3 is TGTGCCAGCAGCTTAGCGTATCGGCTAGCGGGGGGGCTACCCAGGAACGAGCAGTTCTTC. As protein: CASSLAYRLAGGLPRNEQFF.

The V and J genes are TRBV2 and TRBJ2-1; 11 bases map to TRBD2. Trimming removed 4 bases from V and 4 bases from J; junction bases left unmatched: 18. CDR3 size: 20 residues. Germline CDR1 and CDR2: SNHLY and FYNNEI. The CDR3 coding sequence is TGTGCCAGCAGTGTACCCTCTAGTGGGGCTAGCGGGGGGCCATACAATGAGCAGTTCTTC. Protein product: CASSVPSSGASGGPYNEQFF.

The table lists this clonotype with a few counts. CDR3 loop: CASSLARGGANTQYF. CDR3 in DNA: TGTGCCAGCAGCTTAGCTCGGGGGGGCGCAAATACGCAGTATTTT. V and J are TRBV7-9 and TRBJ2-3, with 8 nucleotides matching TRBD2. Germline trimming cut 0 bases from V and 7 bases from J; bases unmatched to any gene: 6. Germline loops: CDR1 SEHNR, CDR2 FQNEAQ (reference sequence). The CDR3 has 15 amino acids. Using reference TRBV7-9 and TRBJ2-3 for the parts outside the CDR3, the full variable domain is DTGVSQNPRHKITKRGQNVTFRCDPISEHNRLYWYRQTLGQGPEFLTYFQNEAQLEKSRLLSDRFSAERPKGSFSTLEIQRTEQGDSAMYLCASSLARGGANTQYFGPGTRLTVL.

This clonotype was observed at least ten times. V and J are TRBV7-2 and TRBJ2-2; 9 bases match TRBD2. The V and J ends lost 5 bases and 4 bases, in that order; junction bases with no gene match: 14. CDR1 SGHTA and CDR2 FQGNSA come from the germline V gene. CDR3 length: 18 amino acids. The CDR3 reads CASSGGRRLAGTTGELFF. CDR3 DNA: TGTGCCAGCAGCGGGGGTCGGCGTCTAGCGGGGACCACCGGGGAGCTGTTTTTT.

This clonotype has a handful of counts. The J gene is TRBJ2-5, the V gene TRBV19; D might be TRBD2 (5 bases). Trimming cost V 5 bases and J 1 base, with 17 bases left between them. CDR3 length: 16 residues. Looked up from germline, CDR1 is LNHDA and CDR2 is SQIVND (reference sequence). The CDR3 loop is CASSPWASAGQETQYF. CDR3 nucleotide sequence: TGTGCCAGTAGTCCTTGGGCCTCGGCGGGCCAAGAGACCCAGTACTTC.

This clonotype was counted only a few times. V gene TRBV7-6 combines with J gene TRBJ2-2, with TRBD1 identical over 11 bases. With 1 base clipped from V and 6 bases from J, the junction kept 7 bases outside the gene matches. Germline values: CDR1 SGHVS, CDR2 FNYEAQ. The CDR3 extends over 17 amino acids. The CDR3 is CASSLGTGGALPGELFF. The CDR3 DNA follows: TGTGCCAGCAGCTTAGGGACAGGGGGCGCGTTGCCCGGGGAGCTGTTTTTT.

This clonotype was seen a handful of times. The gene calls are TRBV6-6 and TRBJ2-3, with D maybe TRBD1 (5 bases). Germline V gene data show CDR1 as MNHNY and CDR2 as SVGAGI (reference sequence). Trimming cost V 0 bases and J 0 bases, with 13 bases left between them. The length of the CDR3 is 17 residues. The CDR3 sequence: CASSYSTQGSSTDTQYF. In nucleotides, the CDR3 is TGTGCCAGCAGTTACTCGACGCAGGGTTCTAGCACAGATACGCAGTATTTT.

To note about this clonotype: This clone may be a read error of a much larger clone one base away. V gene TRBV7-2 combines with J gene TRBJ1-6; D perhaps matches TRBD1 (5 bases). With 1 base removed from V and 9 bases from J, the gap between germline ends came to 16 bases. This CDR3 spans 16 amino acids. Germline lookup yields CDR1 SGHTA and CDR2 FQGNSA. This chain's CDR3 is CASSLVIAHGGSPLHF. CDR3 DNA: TGTGCCAGCAGCTTAGTCATTGCCCATGGGGGTTCACCCCTCCACTTT.

This chain joins TRBV15 and TRBJ1-4; perhaps TRBD1 as D (5 bases). Germline CDR1 LNHNV, CDR2 YYDKDF (reference sequence). Trimming left V 0 bases short and J 1 base short, with 18 bases between. This CDR3 is 19 amino acids long. The CDR3 region is CATSRDRGRDHLTNEKLFF. The CDR3 DNA sequence: TGTGCCACCAGCAGAGATCGTGGCAGGGATCATTTAACTAATGAAAAACTGTTTTTT.

The V call is TRBV12-3 or TRBV12-4, the J call TRBJ1-3; D is unclear. This CDR3 comprises 17 residues. Trimming stripped 2 bases from V and 5 bases from J, with 19 bases between. The CDR3 DNA follows: TGTGCCAGCAGTTTAAGTCTACCCGGGGTGCCTCGAAACACCATATATTTT. Encoded protein: CASSLSLPGVPRNTIYF.

In regard to this clonotype: A much larger clone sits a single nucleotide away, making a read error possible. The V gene is TRBV7-2, the J gene TRBJ2-6; TRBD1 matches at 8 bases. The CDR3 contains 19 residues. The J segment lost 2 bases and the V segment lost 2 bases, leaving 11 bases of the junction unmatched. CDR1 and CDR2 from the germline V gene are SGHTA and FQGNSA. This CDR3 reads CASSLHSQGAVAGANVLTF. CDR3 sequence (DNA): TGTGCCAGCAGCTTACATAGTCAGGGGGCCGTTGCTGGGGCCAACGTCCTGACTTTC.

The chain combines TRBV6-6 with TRBJ1-2; D gene uncertain. Looked up from germline, CDR1 is MNHNY and CDR2 is SVGAGI (reference sequence). The CDR3 is made up of 15 amino acids. V dropped 2 bases and J dropped 3 bases, with 13 bases sitting between them. In DNA form, the CDR3 reads TGTGCCAGCAGTTACCCGAAAGGGAGGGACTATGGCTACACCTTC. As protein: CASSYPKGRDYGYTF.

V is TRBV5-4 and J is TRBJ2-5; 9 bases line up with TRBD2. The germline V gene has CDR1 SGHNT and CDR2 YYREEE (reference sequence). V dropped 9 bases and J dropped 2; count of bases not matched to a gene: 8. The CDR3 has 14 residues. CDR3 coding DNA: TGTGCCACTTCTAGCGGGGCGCAACAAGAGACCCAGTACTTC. This encodes CATSSGAQQETQYF.

Ten or more counts support this clonotype. This rearrangement joins TRBV12-3 or TRBV12-4 to TRBJ1-5, with 7 bases lining up with TRBD1. The CDR3 runs 15 residues. Trimming took 7 bases from V and 1 from J; bases not matched to a gene: 7. The CDR3 sequence: CASTTGAWSNQPQHF. DNA of the CDR3: TGTGCCAGCACAACAGGGGCATGGAGCAATCAGCCCCAGCATTTT.

This clonotype was detected only once. This chain uses TRBV6-1 with TRBJ1-5; D possibly corresponds to TRBD1 (5 bases). The germline CDR1 and CDR2 sequences are MNHNS and SASEGT. CDR3 size: 15 residues. V shed 0 bases and J shed 5 bases, with 11 bases lying between them. The CDR3 bases are TGTGCCAGCAGTGAAGCGCGGGGCCGACATCAGCCCCAGCATTTT. This sequence encodes CASSEARGRHQPQHF.

This clonotype came up once. The DNA for the CDR3 is TGTGCCAGCAGTCCCGGACAGGCCTGGTCTGGGACTGAAGCTTTCTTT. Protein: CASSPGQAWSGTEAFF. This sequence joins TRBV28 and TRBJ1-1; the match to TRBD1 covers 7 bases. V lost 5 bases, J lost 5 bases, and 14 bases stayed unmatched. Looked up from germline, CDR1 is MDHEN and CDR2 is SYDVKM. There are 16 residues in the CDR3.

This clonotype occurred a few times. This rearrangement joins TRBV20-1 to TRBJ2-5; D tentatively reads TRBD1 or TRBD2 (6 bases each). The CDR3 spans 13 residues. Germline V gene lookup returns CDR1 DFQATT and CDR2 SNEGSKA (reference sequence). V was clipped by 6 bases and J by 4 bases, with 15 bases between them. Here the CDR3 reads CSAWPGAVETQYF. CDR3 DNA sequence: TGCAGTGCCTGGCCGGGGGCAGTAGAGACCCAGTACTTC.

V usage is TRBV29-1 and J usage is TRBJ1-3, with TRBD1 matching 7 bases. Germline values: CDR1 SQVTM, CDR2 ANQGSEA. This CDR3 has 14 residues. Unmatched junction bases numbered 5, after V lost 6 bases and J lost 0 bases. Here the CDR3 DNA reads TGCAGCGTCGCCGGGGACAGCTCTGGAAACACCATATATTTT. Translating gives CSVAGDSSGNTIYF.

This clonotype was observed a handful of times. The chain combines TRBV4-2 with TRBJ1-2; D not resolved. V lost 0 bases, J lost 4 bases, and 6 bases lay in between. CDR3 size: 13 residues. The germline gives CDR1 LGHNA, CDR2 YNFKEQ. DNA for the CDR3: TGTGCCAGCAGCCAAGAAGGGTTCTATGGCTACACCTTC. It translates to CASSQEGFYGYTF.

For the CDR3, the DNA is TGTGCCAGCAGCTTAGGTGGCAGGCCGGCCACTGAAGCTTTCTTT. Amino acids: CASSLGGRPATEAFF. This sequence joins TRBV7-2 and TRBJ1-1, with D unresolved. Germline V gene lookup returns CDR1 SGHTA and CDR2 FQGNSA. The CDR3 contains 15 residues. V dropped 1 base and J dropped 4 bases, with 13 bases sitting between them.

This chain joins TRBV7-6 and TRBJ2-5, with D hard to call. The germline gives CDR1 SGHVS, CDR2 FNYEAQ. The V gene lost 1 base and the J gene lost 1 base, with 16 bases spanning the gap. This CDR3 comprises 17 residues. The CDR3 reads CASSLGPTSGFQETQYF. Here the CDR3 DNA reads TGTGCCAGCAGCTTAGGACCGACCTCGGGCTTCCAAGAGACCCAGTACTTC.

The chain combines TRBV7-9 with TRBJ2-3; TRBD2 might be the D (5 bases). Per the germline V gene, CDR1 is SEHNR and CDR2 is FQNEAQ (reference sequence). V was trimmed by 5 bases and J by 4 bases, leaving 13 bases between them. This CDR3 region has 14 residues. The CDR3 reads CASSRATKPDTQYF. As DNA, the CDR3 is TGTGCCAGCAGCCGGGCGACTAAGCCAGATACGCAGTATTTT. Using reference TRBV7-9 and TRBJ2-3 for the parts outside the CDR3, the full variable domain is DTGVSQNPRHKITKRGQNVTFRCDPISEHNRLYWYRQTLGQGPEFLTYFQNEAQLEKSRLLSDRFSAERPKGSFSTLEIQRTEQGDSAMYLCASSRATKPDTQYFGPGTRLTVL.